This T cell receptor (beta chain) is drawn from a study of beta chain features in type 1 diabetes. On the study more broadly: Healthy donors resembled patients in age, gender and cell yields.

General study points: TCRB CDR3s from Type 1 diabetes patients were moderately but significantly shorter in all four CD4+ subsets. Among type 1 diabetes patients, VDJ junctions had fewer insertions and more deletions.

Since all of the isolated RNA was reverse transcribed, expressed TCRB transcripts were what got sequenced. TCRdb's copy holds only in-frame clones and misses some; the assay was immunoSEQ multiplex PCR. The sample contains 53,000 or so clones, 50% to 75% of which appear only once. Notes on this clone: Its specificity is unknown.

Germline assignment: CDR1 SGHVS and CDR2 FNYEAQ. V dropped 3 bases and J dropped 6; count of bases not matched to a gene: 4. The CDR3 sequence is 13 residues long. The receptor was isolated from a woman in her 30s with type 1 diabetes. Source material: stem cell memory CD4+ T cells from blood. The J gene is TRBJ1-1, the V gene TRBV7-6; 7 bases match TRBD1. In DNA, the CDR3 is TGTGCCAGCAGCTTTGAGGGGGCGGCTGAAGCTTTCTTT. Its translation is CASSFEGAAEAFF.